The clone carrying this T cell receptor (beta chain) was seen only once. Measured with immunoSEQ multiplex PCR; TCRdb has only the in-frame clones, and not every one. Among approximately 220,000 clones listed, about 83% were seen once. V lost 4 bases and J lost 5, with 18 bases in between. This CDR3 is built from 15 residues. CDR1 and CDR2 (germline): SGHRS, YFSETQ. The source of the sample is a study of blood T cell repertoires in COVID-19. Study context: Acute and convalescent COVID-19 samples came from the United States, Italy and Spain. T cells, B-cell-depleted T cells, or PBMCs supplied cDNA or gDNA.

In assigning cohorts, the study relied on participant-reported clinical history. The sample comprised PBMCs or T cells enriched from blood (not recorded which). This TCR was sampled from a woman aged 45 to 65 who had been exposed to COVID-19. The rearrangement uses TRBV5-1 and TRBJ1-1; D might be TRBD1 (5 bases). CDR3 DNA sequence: TGCGCCAGCAGCCTCAACCAGGGAGGAGGAACTGAAGCTTTCTTT. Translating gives CASSLNQGGGTEAFF.